The 20 T cell receptor beta chains presented below share a single source sample, sequenced in a study of tumor and adjacent non-tumor tissue in lung cancer. RNA was extracted from bulk tissue without any cell sorting. Three rounds of nested PCR, following a modified ARM-PCR protocol, produced the TCRbeta library. TCRdb re-derived calls from the multiplex PCR reads in MiXCR, one entry per CDR3 protein. The sample lists roughly 200,000 distinct CDR3 sequences, 71% seen once, with roughly 24% in the top ten. The material sequenced was lung tumor tissue. Receptor source: a man aged 60-69 years with non-small cell lung cancer.

The sample holds many counts of this clonotype. The chain joins TRBV6-1 to TRBJ2-7, with TRBD1 matching 9 bases. J gave up 0 bases and V 6 bases, and 3 bases lay outside the gene matches. Germline-derived CDR1 and CDR2 are MNHNS and SASEGT. The CDR3 spans 14 residues. CDR3 loop: CASSRTGASYEQYF. The CDR3 DNA is TGTGCCAGCAGCAGGACAGGGGCCTCCTACGAGCAGTACTTC.

The chain joins TRBV20-1 to TRBJ1-6; maybe TRBD1 (5 bases). In germline, CDR1 is DFQATT, CDR2 SNEGSKA (reference sequence). This CDR3 is built from 13 residues. Trimming pared 7 bases from V and 6 bases from J, leaving 13 bases between. The chain's CDR3 is CSVSKGCNSPLHF. The CDR3 nucleotides are TGCAGTGTTAGTAAGGGGTGTAATTCACCCCTCCACTTT.

This clonotype was picked up one time. The missing conserved phenylalanine or tryptophan at the end of this CDR3 makes a read error likely. No DNA is shown, since the ends of the CDR3 on it are uncertain; the CDR3 is the one TCRdb lists. The J gene is TRBJ2-3, the V gene TRBV4-3; TRBD2, the table's D call, was not compared with the DNA. The V gene's germline CDR1 is LGHNA and CDR2 YSLEER. The CDR3 totals 16 residues, both ends included. This chain's CDR3 is CASSQDRAGTTDTQNL.

As concerns this clonotype: The junction shows a germline mismatch at one end, possibly a read error. V is TRBV11-2 and J is TRBJ2-6; 11 bases line up with TRBD2. The germline CDR1 and CDR2 sequences are SGHAT and FQNNGV. The CDR3 is made up of 18 amino acids. CDR3 nucleotides: TGTGCCAGCAGCCCTCCTGGACTAGCGGGCCCTGGGGCCAACGTCGTGACTTTC. Translated, it gives CASSPPGLAGPGANVVTF.

About this clonotype itself: A much bigger clone sits one base away, suggesting this may be a read error. The rearrangement joins TRBV28 to TRBJ2-1; 9 bases match TRBD1. The CDR3 sequence is 15 residues long. The germline gives CDR1 MDHEN, CDR2 SYDVKM. The CDR3 DNA reads as TGTGCCAGCAGTAAAGGACAGGGGCACTACATTGAGCAGTTCTTC. It encodes CASSKGQGHYIEQFF.

V gene TRBV6-5 combines with J gene TRBJ2-5; 7 bases map to TRBD2. CDR1 and CDR2 (germline): MNHEY, SVGAGI. This CDR3 has 13 amino acids. In DNA, the CDR3 is TGTACCAATGATACCGGGACCGCGGGGGCCCAGTACTTC. This sequence encodes CTNDTGTAGAQYF.

About this clonotype itself: This could be a read error, since a much larger clone is one nucleotide away. The V call is TRBV20-1, the J call TRBJ2-1, with D unclear. V lost 5 bases, J lost 6 bases, and 8 bases lay in between. The germline CDR1 and CDR2 sequences are DFQATT and SNEGSKA (reference sequence). This CDR3 has 11 residues. The CDR3 DNA sequence: TGCAGTGCTGTTGCCCTCAATGAGCAGTTCTTC. This translates into CSAVALNEQFF.

On this clonotype: This likely comes from a read error, as the CDR3 has no conserved phenylalanine or tryptophan at its end. The limits of the CDR3 on the DNA are not certain, so only TCRdb's listed CDR3 is given. The chain couples TRBV11-1 to TRBJ1-1. 14 amino acids form the CDR3, both terminal residues included. Germline-derived CDR1 and CDR2 are SGHAT and FQDESV (reference sequence). The CDR3 is CASSLEAGRTEASI.

A note on this clonotype: A much larger clone lies one base from this, so it may be a read error. The chain employs TRBV20-1 and TRBJ2-7; the D gene could be TRBD1 or TRBD2 (5 bases each). V shed 1 base and J shed 7 bases, with 20 bases lying between them. The CDR3 length is 15 residues. Per germline, CDR1 DFQATT and CDR2 SNEGSKA (reference sequence). As DNA, the CDR3 is TGCAGTGCTAGAGCCTCCGGGACCCGCCCTGGGGAGCAGTACTTC. Residues: CSARASGTRPGEQYF.

This clonotype was recorded at least ten times. The chain has TRBV20-1 and TRBJ2-7, with 9 nucleotides matching TRBD2. From germline, CDR1 is DFQATT and CDR2 SNEGSKA (reference sequence). Trimming cost V 0 bases and J 6 bases; bases outside gene matches: 6. The CDR3 is 14 amino acids. DNA for the CDR3: TGCAGTGCTAGAGATGGCCTAGCGGGATCCGAGCAGTACTTC. It translates to CSARDGLAGSEQYF.

This clonotype was counted ten times or more. This chain connects TRBV12-3 or TRBV12-4 to TRBJ1-6; D unclear. There are 13 residues in the CDR3. The V end lost 3 bases, the J end lost 3 bases, and 3 bases lay between the germline ends. The CDR3 nucleotides are TGTGCCAGCAGTTTGGACTATAATTCACCCCTCCACTTT. It yields the protein CASSLDYNSPLHF.

Details on this clonotype: The junction does not match germline at one end; this may be a read error. The chain uses TRBV29-1 and TRBJ1-4; D gene uncertain. This CDR3 region has 13 residues. Looked up from germline, CDR1 is SQVTM and CDR2 is ANQGSEA. As DNA, the CDR3 is TGCAGCGTCCGAGGCAGACTTAATGAAAAGCTGTTTTTT. It codes for CSVRGRLNEKLFF.

This clonotype was counted only a few times. This chain connects TRBV6-1 to TRBJ2-5, with 15 bases matching TRBD2. Germline CDR1 reads MNHNS; CDR2 reads SASEGT. With V trimmed by 5 bases and J by 2 bases, 6 bases remained unmatched. The CDR3 has 17 amino acids. The CDR3 protein is CASSPRTSGGVQETQYF. The CDR3 coding sequence is TGTGCCAGCAGTCCTAGGACTAGCGGGGGGGTTCAAGAGACCCAGTACTTC.

About this clonotype itself: Since the CDR3 does not end with the conserved phenylalanine or tryptophan, this likely comes from a read error. This chain links TRBV5-4 with TRBJ2-1; D is perhaps TRBD1 (6 bases). Trimming took 0 bases from V and 5 from J, leaving 15 bases between them. Per germline, CDR1 SGHNT and CDR2 YYREEE (reference sequence). This CDR3 is built from 16 residues. This chain's CDR3 is CASSLAFRGGNNEQFL. As DNA, the CDR3 is TGTGCCAGCAGCTTGGCCTTCAGGGGTGGAAACAATGAGCAGTTCTTA.

This clonotype was counted many times. The rearrangement joins TRBV11-2 to TRBJ1-4, with TRBD1 identical over 8 bases. Germline lookup yields CDR1 SGHAT and CDR2 FQNNGV. Germline trimming cut 5 bases from V and 0 bases from J; bases unmatched to any gene: 5. This CDR3 has 16 amino acids. The CDR3 nucleotides read TGTGCCAGCAGCCACCCGACAGGGGCAACTAATGAAAAACTGTTTTTT. Translated, it gives CASSHPTGATNEKLFF.

Remarks on this clonotype: This may stem from a read error, because a much larger clone lies one nucleotide away. The rearrangement uses TRBV11-1 and TRBJ2-7; TRBD2 agrees at 10 bases. V lost 1 base, J lost 5 bases, and 14 bases stayed unmatched. The germline V gene encodes CDR1 SGHAT and CDR2 FQDESV (reference sequence). This CDR3 is 18 amino acids long. The CDR3 DNA follows: TGTGCCAGCAGCTTAGGGGGTCCGGGACTAGCGAGTGATCACGAGCAGTACTTC. It codes for CASSLGGPGLASDHEQYF.

For this clonotype: Its ends do not fully match the called genes, so a read error is possible. The rearrangement uses TRBV11-1 and TRBJ2-5; D tentatively reads TRBD1 or TRBD2 (5 bases each). The germline V gene has CDR1 SGHAT and CDR2 FQDESV (reference sequence). The CDR3 has 15 amino acids. The chain's CDR3 is CASSLGSGRWETQYF. CDR3 DNA sequence: TGTGCCAGCAGCTTAGGATCGGGGCGCTGGGAGACCCAATACTTC.

This clonotype showed up just a few times. At one end, the junction sequence differs from germline, possibly due to a read error. The rearrangement joins TRBV5-6 to TRBJ2-1; D not resolved. The CDR3 has 12 amino acids. Germline loops: CDR1 SGHDT, CDR2 YYEEEE. The CDR3 sequence: CASTGMGNEQFF. CDR3 nucleotides: TGTGCGAGCACCGGTATGGGGAATGAGCAGTTCTTC.

The V gene is TRBV20-1, the J gene TRBJ1-2, with D unclear. Germline lookup yields CDR1 DFQATT and CDR2 SNEGSKA (reference sequence). V was clipped by 5 bases and J by 7 bases, with 20 bases between them. The CDR3 sequence is 14 residues long. CDR3 region: CSASEGRSLTGYTF. In nucleotides, the CDR3 is TGCAGTGCTTCGGAGGGTCGTTCTTTAACTGGCTACACCTTC.

On this clonotype itself: Mismatch with germline at one junction end may stem from a read error. V is TRBV11-2 and J is TRBJ1-2, with 12 bases aligning to TRBD1. In germline, CDR1 is SGHAT, CDR2 FQNNGV. The CDR3 is made up of 17 amino acids. The CDR3 protein is CVSSLPPGQGANYSYTF. For the CDR3, the DNA is TGTGTCAGCAGCCTCCCACCGGGACAGGGGGCTAACTATAGCTACACCTTC.